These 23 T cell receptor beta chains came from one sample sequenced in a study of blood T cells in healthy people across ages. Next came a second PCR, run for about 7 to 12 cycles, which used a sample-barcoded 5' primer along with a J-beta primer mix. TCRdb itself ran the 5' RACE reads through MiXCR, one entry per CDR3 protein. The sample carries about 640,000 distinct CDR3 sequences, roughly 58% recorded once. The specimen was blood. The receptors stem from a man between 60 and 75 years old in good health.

CDR3 nucleotide sequence: TGTGCCAGCAGTTACAATGGGCTACAACGAGGAGGGACCCAGTACTTC. It encodes CASSYNGLQRGGTQYF. This rearrangement joins TRBV6-2 or TRBV6-3 to TRBJ2-7; a possible D gene is TRBD2 (5 bases). The closer fit of TRBJ2-5 to the DNA end suggests the J call may be wrong. The CDR3 consists of 16 residues. Germline loops: CDR1 MNHEY, CDR2 SVGEGT.

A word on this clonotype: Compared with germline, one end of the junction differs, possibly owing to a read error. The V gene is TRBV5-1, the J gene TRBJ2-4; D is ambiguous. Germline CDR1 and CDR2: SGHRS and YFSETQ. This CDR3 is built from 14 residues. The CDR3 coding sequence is TGCGCCAGCAACTTGGGGTACAGTATCAACATTCAGTACTTC. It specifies CASNLGYSINIQYF.

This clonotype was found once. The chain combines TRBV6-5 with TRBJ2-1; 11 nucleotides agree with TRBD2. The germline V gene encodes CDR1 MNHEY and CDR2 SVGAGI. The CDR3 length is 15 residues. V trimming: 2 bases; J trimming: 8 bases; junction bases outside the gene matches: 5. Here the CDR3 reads CASSYGTSGNDEQFF. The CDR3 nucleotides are TGTGCCAGCAGTTACGGGACTAGCGGAAACGATGAGCAGTTCTTC.

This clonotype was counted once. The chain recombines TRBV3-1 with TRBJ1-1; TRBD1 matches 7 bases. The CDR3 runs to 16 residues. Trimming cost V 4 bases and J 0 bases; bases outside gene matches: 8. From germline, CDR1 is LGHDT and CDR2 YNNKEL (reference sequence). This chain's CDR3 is CASSPNPTGLNTEAFF. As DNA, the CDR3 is TGTGCCAGCAGCCCTAACCCGACAGGGTTGAACACTGAAGCTTTCTTT.

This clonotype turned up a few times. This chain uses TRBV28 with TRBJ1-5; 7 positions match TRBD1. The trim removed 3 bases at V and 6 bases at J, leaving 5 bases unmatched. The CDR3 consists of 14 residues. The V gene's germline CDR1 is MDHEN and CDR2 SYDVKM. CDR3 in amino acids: CASSLTGNGQPQHF. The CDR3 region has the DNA TGTGCCAGCAGTTTGACAGGGAACGGTCAGCCCCAGCATTTT.

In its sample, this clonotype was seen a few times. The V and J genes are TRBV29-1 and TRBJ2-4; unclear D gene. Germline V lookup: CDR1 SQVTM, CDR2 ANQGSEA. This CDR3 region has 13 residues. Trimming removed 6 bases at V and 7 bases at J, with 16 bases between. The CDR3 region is CSVVEYIGNIQYF. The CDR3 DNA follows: TGCAGCGTAGTCGAATATATCGGGAACATTCAGTACTTC.

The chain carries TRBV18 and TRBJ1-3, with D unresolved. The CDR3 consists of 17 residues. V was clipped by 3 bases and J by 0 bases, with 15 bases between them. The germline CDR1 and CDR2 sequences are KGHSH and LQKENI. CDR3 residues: CASSPGPETYSGNTIYF. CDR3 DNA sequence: TGTGCCAGCTCACCCGGTCCGGAGACTTACTCTGGAAACACCATATATTTT.

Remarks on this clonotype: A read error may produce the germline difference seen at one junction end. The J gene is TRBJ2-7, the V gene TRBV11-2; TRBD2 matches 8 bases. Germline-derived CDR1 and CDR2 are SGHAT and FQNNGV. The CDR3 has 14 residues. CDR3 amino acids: CAGSSQAGVPEQYF. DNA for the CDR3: TGTGCCGGCAGCTCCCAAGCGGGGGTTCCTGAGCAGTACTTC.

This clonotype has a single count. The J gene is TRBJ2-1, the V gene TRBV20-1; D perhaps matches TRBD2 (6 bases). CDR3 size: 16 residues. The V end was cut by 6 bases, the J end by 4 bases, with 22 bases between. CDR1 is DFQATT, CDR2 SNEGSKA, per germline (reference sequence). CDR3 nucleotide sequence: TGCAGTGCCAAACACATGGAGGGCGGGCTGTACAATGAGCAGTTCTTC. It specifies CSAKHMEGGLYNEQFF.

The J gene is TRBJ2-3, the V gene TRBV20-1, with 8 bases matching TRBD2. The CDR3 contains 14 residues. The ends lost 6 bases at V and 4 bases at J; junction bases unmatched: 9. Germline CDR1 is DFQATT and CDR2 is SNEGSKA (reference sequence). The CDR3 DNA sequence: TGCAGTGCCCACATAGCGGGGTTTGCAGATACGCAGTATTTT. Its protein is CSAHIAGFADTQYF.

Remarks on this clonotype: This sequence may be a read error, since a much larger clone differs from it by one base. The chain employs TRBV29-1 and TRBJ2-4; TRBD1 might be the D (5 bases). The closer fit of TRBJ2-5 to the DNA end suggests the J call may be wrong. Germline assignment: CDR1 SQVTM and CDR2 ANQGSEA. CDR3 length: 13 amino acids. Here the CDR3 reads CSVEKIGEETQYF. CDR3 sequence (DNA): TGCAGCGTTGAAAAGATAGGGGAAGAGACCCAGTACTTC.

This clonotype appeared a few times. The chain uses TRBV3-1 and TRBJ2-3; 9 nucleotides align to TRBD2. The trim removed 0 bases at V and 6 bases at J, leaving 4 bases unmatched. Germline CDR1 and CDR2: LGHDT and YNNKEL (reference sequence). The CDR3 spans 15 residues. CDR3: CASSQEGLAPDTQYF. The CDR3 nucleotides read TGTGCCAGCAGCCAAGAGGGACTAGCACCGGATACGCAGTATTTT.

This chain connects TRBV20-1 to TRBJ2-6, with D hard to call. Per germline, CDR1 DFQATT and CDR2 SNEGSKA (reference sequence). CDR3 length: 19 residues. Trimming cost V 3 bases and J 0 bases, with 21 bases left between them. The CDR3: CSARDLNTGYPSGANVLTF. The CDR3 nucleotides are TGCAGTGCTAGGGACCTCAACACCGGATATCCCTCTGGGGCCAACGTCCTGACTTTC.

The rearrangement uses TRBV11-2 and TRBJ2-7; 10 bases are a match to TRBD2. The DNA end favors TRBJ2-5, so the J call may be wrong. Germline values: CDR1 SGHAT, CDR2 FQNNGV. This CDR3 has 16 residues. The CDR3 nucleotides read TGTGCCAGCAGCTTAGCCGCCGGGACTAGCGAAGAGACCCAGTACTTC. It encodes CASSLAAGTSEETQYF.

CDR3 sequence (DNA): TGTGCCAGCAGCCAAGCCCGGGACAGGCAGCACGAGCAGTACTTC. Amino acid sequence: CASSQARDRQHEQYF. The chain uses TRBV14 and TRBJ2-7; 8 nucleotides align to TRBD1. The germline CDR1 and CDR2 sequences are SGHDN and FVKESK. V lost 1 base to trimming and J lost 5 bases; unmatched junction nucleotides: 7. The CDR3 has 15 amino acids.

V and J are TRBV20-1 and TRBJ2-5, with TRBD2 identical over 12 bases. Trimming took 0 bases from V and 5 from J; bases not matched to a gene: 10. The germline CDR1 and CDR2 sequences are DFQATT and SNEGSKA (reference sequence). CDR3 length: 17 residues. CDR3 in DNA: TGCAGTGCTAGAGATCGGCCTAGCGGGGGGGCTCGGGAGACCCAGTACTTC. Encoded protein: CSARDRPSGGARETQYF.

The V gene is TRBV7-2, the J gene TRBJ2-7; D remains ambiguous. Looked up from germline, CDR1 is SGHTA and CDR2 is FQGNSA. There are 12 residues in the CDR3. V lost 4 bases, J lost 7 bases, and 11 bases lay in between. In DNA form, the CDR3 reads TGTGCCAGCAGCTCTCCTAATCGGGAGCAGTACTTC. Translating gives CASSSPNREQYF.

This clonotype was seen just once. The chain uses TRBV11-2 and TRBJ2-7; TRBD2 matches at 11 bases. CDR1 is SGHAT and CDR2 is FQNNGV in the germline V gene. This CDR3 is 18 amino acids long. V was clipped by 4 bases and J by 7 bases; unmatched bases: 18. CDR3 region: CASSSAASGGSGYNEQYF. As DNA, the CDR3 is TGTGCCAGCAGCTCGGCCGCTAGCGGGGGGAGTGGGTACAATGAGCAGTACTTC. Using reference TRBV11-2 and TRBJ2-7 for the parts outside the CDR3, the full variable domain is EAGVAQSPRYKIIEKRQSVAFWCNPISGHATLYWYQQILGQGPKLLIQFQNNGVVDDSQLPKDRFSAERLKGVDSTLKIQPAKLEDSAVYLCASSSAASGGSGYNEQYFGPGTRLTVT.

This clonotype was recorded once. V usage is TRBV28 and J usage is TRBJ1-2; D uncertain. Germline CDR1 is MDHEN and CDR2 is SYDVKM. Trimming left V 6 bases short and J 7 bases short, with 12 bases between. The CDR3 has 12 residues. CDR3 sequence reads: CASRTGFGGYTF. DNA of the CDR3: TGTGCCAGCAGGACCGGGTTTGGTGGCTACACCTTC.

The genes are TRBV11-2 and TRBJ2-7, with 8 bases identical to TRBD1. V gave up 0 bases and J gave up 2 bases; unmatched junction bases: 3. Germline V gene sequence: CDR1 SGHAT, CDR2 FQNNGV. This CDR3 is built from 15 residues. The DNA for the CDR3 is TGTGCCAGCAGCTTAGAGGCAGGGGGCCCCTACGAGCAGTACTTC. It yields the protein CASSLEAGGPYEQYF. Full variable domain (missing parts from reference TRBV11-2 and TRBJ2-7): EAGVAQSPRYKIIEKRQSVAFWCNPISGHATLYWYQQILGQGPKLLIQFQNNGVVDDSQLPKDRFSAERLKGVDSTLKIQPAKLEDSAVYLCASSLEAGGPYEQYFGPGTRLTVT.

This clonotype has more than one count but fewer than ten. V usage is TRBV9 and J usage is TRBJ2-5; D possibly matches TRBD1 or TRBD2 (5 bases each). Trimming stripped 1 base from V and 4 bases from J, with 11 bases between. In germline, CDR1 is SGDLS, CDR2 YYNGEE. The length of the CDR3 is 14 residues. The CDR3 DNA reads TGTGCCAGCAGCGTATGGGGGTCGGGAGAGACCCAGTACTTC. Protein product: CASSVWGSGETQYF.

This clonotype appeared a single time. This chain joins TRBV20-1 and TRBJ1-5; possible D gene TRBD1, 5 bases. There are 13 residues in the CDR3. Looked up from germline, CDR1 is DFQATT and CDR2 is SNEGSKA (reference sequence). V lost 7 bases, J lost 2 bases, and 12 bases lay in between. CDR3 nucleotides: TGCAGTGTGGGGGGTAAGGGCAATCAGCCCCAGCATTTT. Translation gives CSVGGKGNQPQHF.

CDR3 nucleotide sequence: TGTGCCATCAGCGGACAGGGGGCTGGGAATGAGCAGTTCTTC. Translated: CAISGQGAGNEQFF. V is TRBV10-3 and J is TRBJ2-1, with 11 nucleotides matching TRBD1. Germline V gene sequence: CDR1 ENHRY, CDR2 SYGVKD. This CDR3 spans 14 amino acids. V was pared by 6 bases and J by 7 bases, with 5 bases of the junction left unmatched.